Listed below are T cell receptor beta chains from one sample, sequenced in a study of blood T cells in healthy people across ages. TCRdb re-analysed the 5' RACE reads in MiXCR, keeping a single row per CDR3 protein. The sample shows hundreds of thousands of distinct CDR3 sequences, 35% to 60% of them seen only once. Sequencing used blood. The receptors here all came from an elderly man in good health. The CDR3 runs from the conserved cysteine through the conserved F or W. A D gene is named only where the DNA matches it firmly. The size of a clone is reported for some rows only, either as once, few or many, or as a class for expanded clones.

j_gene: TRBJ2-1; v_gene: TRBV6-2/TRBV6-3; d_gene: TRBD2; abundance: many; CDR3aa: CASTKLAGGVSPYNEQFF; CDR3nt: TGTGCCAGCACTAAACTAGCGGGAGGTGTTTCTCCCTACAATGAGCAGTTCTTC
j_gene: TRBJ2-7; v_gene: TRBV20-1; d_gene: TRBD1; abundance: .; CDR3aa: CSARDVRTGGGYEQYF; CDR3nt: TGCAGTGCTAGAGATGTGAGGACAGGGGGCGGTTACGAGCAGTACTTC
j_gene: TRBJ2-2; v_gene: TRBV20-1; d_gene: .; abundance: few; CDR3aa: CSARKNTGELFF; CDR3nt: TGCAGTGCTAGGAAGAACACCGGGGAGCTGTTTTTT
j_gene: TRBJ2-5; v_gene: TRBV2; d_gene: .; abundance: .; CDR3aa: CASSERWDNEQYF; CDR3nt: TGTGCCAGCAGTGAAAGGTGGGACAATGAGCAGTACTTC
j_gene: TRBJ2-3; v_gene: TRBV29-1; d_gene: .; abundance: .; CDR3aa: CSVADLSSTDTQYF; CDR3nt: TGCAGCGTTGCTGACCTAAGTAGCACAGATACGCAGTATTTT
j_gene: TRBJ2-5; v_gene: TRBV19; d_gene: .; abundance: few; CDR3aa: CASRVGGGERAVETQYF; CDR3nt: TGTGCCAGCAGAGTAGGTGGCGGGGAGAGGGCGGTAGAGACCCAGTACTTC
j_gene: TRBJ2-3; v_gene: TRBV28; d_gene: .; abundance: once; CDR3aa: CASRTPGTGADTQYF; CDR3nt: TGTGCCAGCAGGACACCGGGGACGGGGGCAGATACGCAGTATTTT
j_gene: TRBJ1-2; v_gene: TRBV20-1; d_gene: .; abundance: .; CDR3aa: CSARIRAGNYGYTF; CDR3nt: TGCAGTGCTAGAATCAGGGCCGGTAACTATGGCTACACCTTC
j_gene: TRBJ1-2; v_gene: TRBV6-5; d_gene: .; abundance: few; CDR3aa: CASSYTAGGYTF; CDR3nt: TGTGCCAGCAGTTACACCGCGGGAGGCTACACCTTC
j_gene: TRBJ2-5; v_gene: TRBV12-3/TRBV12-4; d_gene: TRBD2; abundance: .; CDR3aa: CASSLPSSGSTQETQYF; CDR3nt: TGTGCCAGCAGTTTACCCTCTAGCGGGAGCACTCAAGAGACCCAGTACTTC
j_gene: TRBJ1-2; v_gene: TRBV6-1; d_gene: .; abundance: few; CDR3aa: CASKISGQANYGYTF; CDR3nt: TGTGCCAGCAAGATATCAGGGCAAGCTAACTATGGCTACACCTTC
j_gene: TRBJ2-3; v_gene: TRBV20-1; d_gene: TRBD1; abundance: few; CDR3aa: CSARETGSTDTQYF; CDR3nt: TGCAGTGCTAGAGAGACAGGGTCCACAGATACGCAGTATTTT
j_gene: TRBJ2-1; v_gene: TRBV12-3/TRBV12-4; d_gene: .; abundance: many; CDR3aa: CASRRTYNEQFF; CDR3nt: TGTGCCAGCAGGCGGACCTACAATGAGCAGTTCTTC
j_gene: TRBJ2-1; v_gene: TRBV6-2/TRBV6-3; d_gene: .; abundance: .; CDR3aa: CASSRDFCEQFF; CDR3nt: TGTGCCAGCAGTCGGGACTTTTGTGAGCAGTTCTTC
j_gene: TRBJ1-4; v_gene: TRBV19; d_gene: .; abundance: .; CDR3aa: CASSIYGRAAKKLFF; CDR3nt: TGTGCCAGTAGTATCTACGGCAGGGCGGCAAAAAAACTGTTTTTT
j_gene: TRBJ2-3; v_gene: TRBV4-3; d_gene: TRBD2; abundance: .; CDR3aa: CASSQAVVLAGSTDTQYF; CDR3nt: TGCGCCAGCAGCCAAGCCGTGGTCCTAGCGGGGAGCACAGATACGCAGTATTTT